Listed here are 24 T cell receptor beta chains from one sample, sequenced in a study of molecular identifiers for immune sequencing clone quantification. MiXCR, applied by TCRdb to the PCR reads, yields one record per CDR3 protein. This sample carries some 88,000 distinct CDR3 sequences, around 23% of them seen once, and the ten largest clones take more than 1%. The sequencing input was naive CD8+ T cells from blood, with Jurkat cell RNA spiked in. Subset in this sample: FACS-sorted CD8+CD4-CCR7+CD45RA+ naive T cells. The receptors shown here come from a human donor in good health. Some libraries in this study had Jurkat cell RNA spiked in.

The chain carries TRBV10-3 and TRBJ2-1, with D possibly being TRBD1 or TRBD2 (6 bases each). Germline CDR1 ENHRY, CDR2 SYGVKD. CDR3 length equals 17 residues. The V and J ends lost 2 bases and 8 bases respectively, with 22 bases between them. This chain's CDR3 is CAISERGVRGVGDEQFF. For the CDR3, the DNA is TGTGCCATCAGTGAGAGGGGGGTCAGGGGTGTCGGCGATGAGCAGTTCTTC.

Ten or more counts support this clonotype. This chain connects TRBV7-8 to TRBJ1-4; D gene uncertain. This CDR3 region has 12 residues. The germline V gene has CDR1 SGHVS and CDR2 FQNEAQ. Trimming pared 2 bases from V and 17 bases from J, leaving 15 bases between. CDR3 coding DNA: TGTGCCAGCAGCTTAACGGGAACGGGAGTATTTTTT. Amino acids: CASSLTGTGVFF.

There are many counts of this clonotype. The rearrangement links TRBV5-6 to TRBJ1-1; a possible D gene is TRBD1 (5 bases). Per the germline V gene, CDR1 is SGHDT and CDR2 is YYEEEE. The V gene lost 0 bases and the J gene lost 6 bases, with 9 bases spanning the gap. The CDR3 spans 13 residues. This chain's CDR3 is CASSLGWGAEAFF. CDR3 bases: TGTGCCAGCAGCTTGGGTTGGGGGGCTGAAGCTTTCTTT.

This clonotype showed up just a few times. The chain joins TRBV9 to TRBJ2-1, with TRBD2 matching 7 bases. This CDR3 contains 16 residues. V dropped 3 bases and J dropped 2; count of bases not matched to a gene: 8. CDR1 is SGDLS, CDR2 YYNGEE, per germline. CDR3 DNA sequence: TGTGCCAGCAGCGCGAGAACCGGGACTACCTACAATGAGCAGTTCTTC. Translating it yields CASSARTGTTYNEQFF.

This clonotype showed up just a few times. DNA for the CDR3: TGTGCCAGTAGTATCGGGACTACCTCCTACTACGAGCAGTACTTC. Its translation is CASSIGTTSYYEQYF. J is TRBJ2-7 and V is TRBV19, with 7 bases that match TRBD2. CDR1 LNHDA and CDR2 SQIVND come from the germline V gene (reference sequence). J gave up 3 bases and V 3 bases, and 8 bases lay outside the gene matches. The CDR3 sequence is 15 residues long.

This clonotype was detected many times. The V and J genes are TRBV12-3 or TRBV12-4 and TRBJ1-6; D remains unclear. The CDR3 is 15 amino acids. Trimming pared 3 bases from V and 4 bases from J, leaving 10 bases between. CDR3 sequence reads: CASSFGVGYNSPLHF. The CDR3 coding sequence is TGTGCCAGCAGTTTTGGTGTGGGGTATAATTCACCCCTCCACTTT.

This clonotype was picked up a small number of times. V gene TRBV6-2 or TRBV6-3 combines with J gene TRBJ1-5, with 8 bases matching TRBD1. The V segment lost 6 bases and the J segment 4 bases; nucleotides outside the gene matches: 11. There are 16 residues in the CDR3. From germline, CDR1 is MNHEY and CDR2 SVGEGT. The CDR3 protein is CASRPTRGLRNQPQHF. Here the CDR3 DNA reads TGTGCCAGCAGGCCCACCAGGGGGCTCCGGAATCAGCCCCAGCATTTT.

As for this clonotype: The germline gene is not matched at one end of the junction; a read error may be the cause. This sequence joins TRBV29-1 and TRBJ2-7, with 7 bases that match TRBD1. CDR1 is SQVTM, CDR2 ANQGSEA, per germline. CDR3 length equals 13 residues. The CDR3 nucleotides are TGCAGCGTTTCCGGGACAGCCACCTACGAGCGGTACTTC. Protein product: CSVSGTATYERYF.

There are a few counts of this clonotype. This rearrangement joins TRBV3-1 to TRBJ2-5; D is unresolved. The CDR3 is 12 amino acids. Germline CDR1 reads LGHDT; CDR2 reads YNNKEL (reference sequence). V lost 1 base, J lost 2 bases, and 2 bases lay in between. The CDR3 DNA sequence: TGTGCCAGCAGCCAAGTTCAAGAGACCCAGTACTTC. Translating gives CASSQVQETQYF.

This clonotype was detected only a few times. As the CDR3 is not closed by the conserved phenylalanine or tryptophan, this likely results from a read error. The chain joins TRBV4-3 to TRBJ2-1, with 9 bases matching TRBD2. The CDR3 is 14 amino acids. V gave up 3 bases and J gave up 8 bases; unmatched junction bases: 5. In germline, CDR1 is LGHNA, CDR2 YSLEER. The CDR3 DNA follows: TGCGCCAGCAGCCAGCGCGGGAGGGCGTATGAGCAGTTCTCC. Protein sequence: CASSQRGRAYEQFS.

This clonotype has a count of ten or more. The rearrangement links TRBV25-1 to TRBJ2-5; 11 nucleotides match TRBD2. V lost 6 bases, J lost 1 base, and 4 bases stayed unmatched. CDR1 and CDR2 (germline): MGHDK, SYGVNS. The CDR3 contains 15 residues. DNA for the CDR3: TGTGCCAGCAGCTTGACTAGCGGGGCCCAAGAGACCCAGTACTTC. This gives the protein CASSLTSGAQETQYF. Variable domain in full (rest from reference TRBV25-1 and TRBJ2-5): EADIYQTPRYLVIGTGKKITLECSQTMGHDKMYWYQQDPGMELHLIHYSYGVNSTEKGDLSSESTVSRIRTEHFPLTLESARPSHTSQYLCASSLTSGAQETQYFGPGTRLLVL.

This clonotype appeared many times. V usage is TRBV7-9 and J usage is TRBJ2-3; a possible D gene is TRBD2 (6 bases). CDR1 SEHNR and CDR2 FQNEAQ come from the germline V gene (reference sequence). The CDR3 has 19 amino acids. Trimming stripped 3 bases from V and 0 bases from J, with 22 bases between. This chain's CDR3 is CASSFPVAGKDTSTDTQYF. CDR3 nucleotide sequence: TGTGCCAGCAGCTTCCCTGTGGCGGGGAAAGACACTAGCACAGATACGCAGTATTTT. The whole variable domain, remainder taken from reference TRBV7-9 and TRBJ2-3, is DTGVSQNPRHKITKRGQNVTFRCDPISEHNRLYWYRQTLGQGPEFLTYFQNEAQLEKSRLLSDRFSAERPKGSFSTLEIQRTEQGDSAMYLCASSFPVAGKDTSTDTQYFGPGTRLTVL.

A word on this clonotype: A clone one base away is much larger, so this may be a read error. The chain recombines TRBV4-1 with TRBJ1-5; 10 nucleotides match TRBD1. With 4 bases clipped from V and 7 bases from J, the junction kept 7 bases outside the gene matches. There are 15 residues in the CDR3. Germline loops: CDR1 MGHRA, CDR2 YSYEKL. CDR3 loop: CASSREGQGTQPQHF. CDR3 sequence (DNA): TGCGCCAGCAGCCGAGAGGGACAGGGGACACAGCCCCAGCATTTT.

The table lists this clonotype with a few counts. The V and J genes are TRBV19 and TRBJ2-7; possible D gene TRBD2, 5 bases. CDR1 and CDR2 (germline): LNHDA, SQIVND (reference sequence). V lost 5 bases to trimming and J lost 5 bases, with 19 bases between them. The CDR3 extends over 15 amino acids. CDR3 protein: CASSSEWGATDEQYF. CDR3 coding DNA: TGTGCCAGTAGTTCCGAATGGGGAGCTACCGACGAGCAGTACTTC.

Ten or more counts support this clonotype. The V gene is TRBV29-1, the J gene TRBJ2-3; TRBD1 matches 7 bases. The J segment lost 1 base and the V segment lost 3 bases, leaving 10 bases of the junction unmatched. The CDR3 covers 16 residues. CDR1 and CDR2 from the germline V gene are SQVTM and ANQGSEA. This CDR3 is CSVDPPTGYRTDTQYF. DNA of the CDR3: TGCAGCGTTGACCCTCCGACAGGGTACCGCACAGATACGCAGTATTTT.

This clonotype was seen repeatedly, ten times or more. CDR3 in amino acids: CASSYDSQETQYF. The CDR3 DNA is TGTGCCAGCAGTTACGACTCCCAAGAGACCCAGTACTTC. The chain is built from TRBV6-6 and TRBJ2-5; D is unclear. Trimming stripped 2 bases from V and 1 base from J, with 5 bases between. The CDR3 length is 13 residues. The germline gives CDR1 MNHNY, CDR2 SVGAGI (reference sequence).

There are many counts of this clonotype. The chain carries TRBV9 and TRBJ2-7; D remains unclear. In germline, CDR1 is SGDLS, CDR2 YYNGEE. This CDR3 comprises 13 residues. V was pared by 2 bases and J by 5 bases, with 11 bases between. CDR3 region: CASSVSVRDEQYF. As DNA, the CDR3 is TGTGCCAGCAGCGTGTCGGTCCGGGACGAGCAGTACTTC.

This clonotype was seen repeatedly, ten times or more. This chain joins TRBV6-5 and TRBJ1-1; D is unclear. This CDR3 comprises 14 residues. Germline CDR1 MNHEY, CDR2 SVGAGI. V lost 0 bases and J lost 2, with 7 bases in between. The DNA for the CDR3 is TGTGCCAGCAGTTACTCCTCACTAAACACTGAAGCTTTCTTT. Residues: CASSYSSLNTEAFF.

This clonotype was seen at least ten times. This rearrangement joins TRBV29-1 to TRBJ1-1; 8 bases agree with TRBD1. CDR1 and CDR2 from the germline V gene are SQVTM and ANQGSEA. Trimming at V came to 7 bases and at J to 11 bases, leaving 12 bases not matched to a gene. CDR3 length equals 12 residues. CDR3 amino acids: CSALGARDRAFF. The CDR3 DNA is TGCAGCGCCCTGGGGGCCCGGGACAGGGCTTTCTTT.

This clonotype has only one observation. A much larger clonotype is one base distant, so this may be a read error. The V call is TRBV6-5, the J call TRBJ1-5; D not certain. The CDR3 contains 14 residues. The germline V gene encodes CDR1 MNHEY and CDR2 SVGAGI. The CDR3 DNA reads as TGTGCCAGCAGATCAGGTGTGGGCAATCAGCCCCGGCATTTT. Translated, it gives CASRSGVGNQPRHF.

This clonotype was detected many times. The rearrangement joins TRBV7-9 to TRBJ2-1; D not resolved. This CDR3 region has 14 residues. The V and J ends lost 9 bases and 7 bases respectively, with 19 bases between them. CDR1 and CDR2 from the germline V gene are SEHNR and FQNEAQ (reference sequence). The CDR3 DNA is TGTGCCAGTTCCCGGGCCCCAGGAAGGAATGAGCAGTTCTTC. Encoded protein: CASSRAPGRNEQFF.

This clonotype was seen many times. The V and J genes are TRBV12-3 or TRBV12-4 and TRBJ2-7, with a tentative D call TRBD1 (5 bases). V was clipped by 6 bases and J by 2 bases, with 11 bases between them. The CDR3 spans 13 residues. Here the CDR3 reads CASSFGHTYEQYF. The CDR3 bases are TGTGCCAGCAGCTTTGGACACACCTACGAGCAGTACTTC.

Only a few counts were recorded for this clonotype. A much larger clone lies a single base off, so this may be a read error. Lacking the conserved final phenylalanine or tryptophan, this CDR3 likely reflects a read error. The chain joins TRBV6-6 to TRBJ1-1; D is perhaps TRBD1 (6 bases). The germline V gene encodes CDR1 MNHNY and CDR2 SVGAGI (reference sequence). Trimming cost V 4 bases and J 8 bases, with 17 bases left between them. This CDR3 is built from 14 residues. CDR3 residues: CASSLQPRDNEAFL. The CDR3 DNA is TGTGCCAGCAGTTTGCAACCCCGGGACAACGAAGCTTTCCTT.

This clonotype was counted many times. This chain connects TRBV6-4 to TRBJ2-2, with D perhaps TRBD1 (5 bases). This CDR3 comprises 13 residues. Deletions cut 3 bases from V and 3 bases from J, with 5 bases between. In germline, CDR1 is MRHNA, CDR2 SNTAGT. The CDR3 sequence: CASSEGDTGELFF. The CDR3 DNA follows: TGTGCCAGCAGTGAAGGGGACACCGGGGAGCTGTTTTTT.